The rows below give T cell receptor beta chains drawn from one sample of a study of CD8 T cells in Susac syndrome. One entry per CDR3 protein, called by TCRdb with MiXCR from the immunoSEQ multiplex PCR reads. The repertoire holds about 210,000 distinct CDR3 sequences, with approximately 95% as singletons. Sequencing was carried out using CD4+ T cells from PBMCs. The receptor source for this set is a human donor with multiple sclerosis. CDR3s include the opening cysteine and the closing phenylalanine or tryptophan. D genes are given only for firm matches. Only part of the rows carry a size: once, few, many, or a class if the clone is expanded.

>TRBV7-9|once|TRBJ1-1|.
TGTGCCAGCAGCTTAGAGCTAATGTTTAGAGAGCGGGCTTTCTTT
CASSLELMFRERAFF
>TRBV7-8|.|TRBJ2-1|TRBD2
TGTGCCAGCAGCCTCCGGACTAGCGGGAGGGAAAACAATGAGCAGTTCTTC
CASSLRTSGRENNEQFF
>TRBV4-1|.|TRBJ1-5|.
TGCGCCAGCAGCCAAGGGGAGGGCAGGGGCTATCAGCCCCAGCATTTT
CASSQGEGRGYQPQHF
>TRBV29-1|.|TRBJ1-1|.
TGCAGCCATACGACAGGGAACACTGAAGCTTTCTTT
CSHTTGNTEAFF
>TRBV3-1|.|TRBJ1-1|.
TGTGCCAGCAGCCTTCGAATGAACACTGAAGCTTTCTTT
CASSLRMNTEAFF
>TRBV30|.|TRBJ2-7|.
TGTGCCTGGAGTGTAGGGGGTGCCACCTACGAGCAGTACTTC
CAWSVGGATYEQYF
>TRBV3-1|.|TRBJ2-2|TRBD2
TGTGCCAGCAGACCCATAGCGGGTAACACCGGGGAGCTGTTTTTT
CASRPIAGNTGELFF
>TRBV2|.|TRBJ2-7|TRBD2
TGTGCCAGCAAGGGTAGTAGCGGGGGGCCCACCGAGCAGTACTTC
CASKGSSGGPTEQYF
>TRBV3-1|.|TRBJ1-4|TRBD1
TGTGCCAGCAGCCAAGGATCGACAGGGACGGAAAAACTGTTTTTT
CASSQGSTGTEKLFF
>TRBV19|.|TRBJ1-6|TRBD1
TGTGCCAGTGGCGACAGGGTTCCTTCACCCCTCCACTTT
CASGDRVPSPLHF
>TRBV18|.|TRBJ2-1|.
TGTGCCAGCTCCCCTGCGCGGAGCTCCTACAATGAGCAGTTCTTC
CASSPARSSYNEQFF
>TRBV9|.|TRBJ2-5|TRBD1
TGTGCCAGCAGCCCAAAAAGGGGACAGGGCTTCTCGAGGGAGACCCAGTACTTC
CASSPKRGQGFSRETQYF
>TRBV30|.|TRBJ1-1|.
TGTGCCTGGAGTGCAACAGTATTAACCAAAGCTTTCTTT
CAWSATVLTKAFF
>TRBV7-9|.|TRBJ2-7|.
TGTGCCAGCAGCTCACCTCCCAGGGCCGGGTCGGAACGCGAGCAGTACTTC
CASSSPPRAGSEREQYF
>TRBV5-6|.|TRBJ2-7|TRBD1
TGTGCCAGCAGCTACGGGACAGGGTTCAACGAGCAGTACTTC
CASSYGTGFNEQYF
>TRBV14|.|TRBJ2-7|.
TGTGCCAGCAGCCACGAAGGTGAGCAGTACTTC
CASSHEGEQYF
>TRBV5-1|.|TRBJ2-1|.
TGCGCCAGCAGCTTGGCGGGTGGGGCCTACAATGAGCAGTTCTTC
CASSLAGGAYNEQFF
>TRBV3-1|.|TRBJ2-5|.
TGTGCCAGCAGCCATTATGAAGAGACCCAGTACTTC
CASSHYEETQYF
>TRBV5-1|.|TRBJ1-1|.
TGCGCCAGCACAGGGTTGGCCAGCGTGAACACTGAAGCTTTCTTT
CASTGLASVNTEAFF
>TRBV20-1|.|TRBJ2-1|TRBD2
TGCAGTGCTCAGTGGGGGGGGAATGAGCAGTTCTTC
CSAQWGGNEQFF
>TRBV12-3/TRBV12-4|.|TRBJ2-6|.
TGTGCCAGCAGTTTAGGGGAGTCAGGGGCCAACGTCCTGACTTTC
CASSLGESGANVLTF
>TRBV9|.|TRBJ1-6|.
TGTGCCAGCAGCGTAGACATGAATTCACCCCTCCACTTT
CASSVDMNSPLHF
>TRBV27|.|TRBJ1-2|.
TGTGCCAGCAGTTTGGAACGCTGGAGGGGCTACACCTTC
CASSLERWRGYTF
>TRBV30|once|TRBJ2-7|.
TGTGCCTGGACGGACGTCTACGAGCAGTACTTC
CAWTDVYEQYF
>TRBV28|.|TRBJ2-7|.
TGTGCCAGCAGTCCTCCGACCCACTCCTACGAGCAGTACTTC
CASSPPTHSYEQYF
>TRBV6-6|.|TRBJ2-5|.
TGTGCCAGCAGTGCTGACAGCCAAGAGACCCAGTACTTC
CASSADSQETQYF
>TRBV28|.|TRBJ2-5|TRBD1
TGTGCCAGCAGTGCCGCCCGAACAGGGGGCGGGGAGACCCAGTACTTC
CASSAARTGGGETQYF
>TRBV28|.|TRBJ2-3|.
TGTGCCAGCAGTTTAGGGCTAGAGCGTAGCACAGATACGCAGTATTTT
CASSLGLERSTDTQYF
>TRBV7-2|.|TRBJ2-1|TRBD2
TGTGCCAGCAGCATTAGCGGGGGGACGAACAATGAGCAGTTCTTC
CASSISGGTNNEQFF
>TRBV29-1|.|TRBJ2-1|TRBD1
TGCAGCGTTGATGACAGGGACCCCTACAATGAGCAGTTCTTC
CSVDDRDPYNEQFF
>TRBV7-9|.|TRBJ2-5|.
TGTGCCAGCAGCTTCAAAGGAGGGCAAGAGACCCAGTACTTC
CASSFKGGQETQYF
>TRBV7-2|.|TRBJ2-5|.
TGTGCCAGCAGAAGAACTGGTGGAGAGACCCAGTACTTC
CASRRTGGETQYF
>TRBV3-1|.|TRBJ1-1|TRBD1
TGTGCCAGCAGCTATACCGGGACAGCCGAAGCTTTCTTT
CASSYTGTAEAFF
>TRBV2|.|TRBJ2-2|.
TGTGCCAGCAGTGAATGGGGGATCGGGGAGCTGTTTTTT
CASSEWGIGELFF
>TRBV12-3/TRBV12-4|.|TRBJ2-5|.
TGTGCCAGCAGTATACTGGACGGAGGGGGGGAGACCCAGTACTTC
CASSILDGGGETQYF
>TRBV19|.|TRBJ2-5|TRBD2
TGTGCCAGCGCCGCTCGGACTAGCGGGAGAGAGACCCAGTACTTC
CASAARTSGRETQYF
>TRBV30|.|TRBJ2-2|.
TGTGCCTGGAGCCCTAGGCTAGTCCTAAACACCGGGGAGCTGTTTTTT
CAWSPRLVLNTGELFF
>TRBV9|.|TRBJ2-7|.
TGTGCCAGCAGCGTAGCGGGGACCGCATACGAGCAGTACTTC
CASSVAGTAYEQYF
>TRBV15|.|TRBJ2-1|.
TGTGCCACTCAGGGGTACAATGAGCAGTTCTTC
CATQGYNEQFF
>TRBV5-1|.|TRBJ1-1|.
TGCGCCAGCAGCCGTCCCGAGCAAGGGACTGAAGCTTTCTTT
CASSRPEQGTEAFF
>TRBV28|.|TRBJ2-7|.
TGTGCCAGCAGATCAAGCGGGCTCGAGTCCTACGAGCAGTACTTC
CASRSSGLESYEQYF
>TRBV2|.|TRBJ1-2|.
TGTGCCAGCAGTGAACGGACATCCTGGTACACCTTC
CASSERTSWYTF
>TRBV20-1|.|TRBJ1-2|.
TGCAGTGCTAGCCGGGGGGACTATGGCTACACCTTC
CSASRGDYGYTF
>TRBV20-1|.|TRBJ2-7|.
TGCAGTGCTTCTAACTCCTACGAGCAGTACTTC
CSASNSYEQYF
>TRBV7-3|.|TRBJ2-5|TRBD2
TGTGCCAGCAGCTATCAGGCGGGGGGGCCGAAGACCCAGTACTTC
CASSYQAGGPKTQYF
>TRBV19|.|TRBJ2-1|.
TGTGCCAGTAGTCACGCGCGCAATGAGCAGTTCTTC
CASSHARNEQFF
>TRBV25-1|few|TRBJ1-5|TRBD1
TGTGCCAGCAGTACTACAGGGGGCAACCAGCCCCAGCATTTT
CASSTTGGNQPQHF
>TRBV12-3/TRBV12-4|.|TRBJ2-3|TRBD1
TGTGCCAGCAGTTCCCGCTGGACAGGGCTTAGCACAGATACGCAGTATTTT
CASSSRWTGLSTDTQYF
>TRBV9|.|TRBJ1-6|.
TGTGCCAGCAGCGTCCGACAGCATAATTCACCCCTCCACTTT
CASSVRQHNSPLHF
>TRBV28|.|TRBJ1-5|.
TGTGCCAGCAGTTTAGGAGGAGGGAATGGCAGACAGCCCCAGCATTTT
CASSLGGGNGRQPQHF
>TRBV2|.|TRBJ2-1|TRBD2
TGTGCCAGCAGTGAAGCGCCAGCGGGATACTACAATGAGCAGTTCTTC
CASSEAPAGYYNEQFF